The 27 T cell receptor beta chains in this list originate from one sample, sequenced in a study of shared clonotypes between healthy human individuals. The method was immunoSEQ multiplex PCR; TCRdb's version includes in-frame clones alone and lacks a portion of them. The data show 1 million to 1.2 million clones, approximately 80% seen once. Sequencing was carried out using memory CD4+ T cells from PBMCs. Subset reported: CD45RA-negative fraction. These receptors originate from a man younger than 35 in good health. Some clones in this sample may be carry-over from other donors' samples.

V is TRBV28 and J is TRBJ2-3, with 11 nucleotides matching TRBD2. With 5 bases clipped from V and 8 bases from J, the junction kept 12 bases outside the gene matches. There are 16 residues in the CDR3. CDR1 is MDHEN and CDR2 is SYDVKM in the germline V gene. CDR3 sequence reads: CASSPRLAGRRVTQYF. CDR3 DNA sequence: TGTGCCAGCAGTCCTCGACTAGCGGGAAGAAGGGTTACGCAGTATTTT.

This sequence joins TRBV28 and TRBJ2-1; 7 nucleotides align to TRBD2. The germline V gene has CDR1 MDHEN and CDR2 SYDVKM. The CDR3 loop spans 16 amino acids. J was trimmed by 12 bases and V by 1 base; bases with no gene match: 15. DNA for the CDR3: TGTGCCAGCAGTTTATCCCACGGCGGGAGTGTCGATGGGCAGTTCTTC. This translates into CASSLSHGGSVDGQFF. The full variable domain, in which reference TRBV28 and TRBJ2-1 provide the parts outside the CDR3, is DVKVTQSSRYLVKRTGEKVFLECVQDMDHENMFWYRQDPGLGLRLIYFSYDVKMKEKGDIPEGYSVSREKKERFSLILESASTNQTSMYLCASSLSHGGSVDGQFFGPGTRLTVL.

The chain has TRBV19 and TRBJ1-5, with no clear D. CDR3 length: 15 amino acids. Trimming pared 4 bases from V and 3 bases from J, leaving 13 bases between. Germline CDR1 and CDR2: LNHDA and SQIVND (reference sequence). CDR3 sequence: CASSSPKLHNQPQHF. CDR3 sequence (DNA): TGTGCCAGTAGTAGCCCGAAGCTTCACAATCAGCCCCAGCATTTT.

The gene calls are TRBV7-2 and TRBJ2-1; D might be TRBD1 or TRBD2, each matching 5 bases. The CDR3 covers 16 residues. Germline CDR1 is SGHTA and CDR2 is FQGNSA. V gave up 2 bases and J gave up 9 bases, with 20 bases separating them. This CDR3 reads CASSLRSGQGVGEQFF. The CDR3 DNA is TGTGCCAGCAGCTTAAGATCGGGGCAGGGAGTTGGTGAGCAGTTCTTC.

This rearrangement joins TRBV5-4 to TRBJ2-2, with 9 positions matching TRBD2. This CDR3 is 16 amino acids long. From germline, CDR1 is SGHNT and CDR2 YYREEE (reference sequence). V lost 0 bases to trimming and J lost 6 bases; unmatched junction nucleotides: 6. CDR3 sequence (DNA): TGTGCCAGCAGCTTGGGGGCGGGAGGGCCCGCCGGGGAGCTGTTTTTT. Its translation is CASSLGAGGPAGELFF.

The rearrangement joins TRBV7-3 to TRBJ1-2; D possibly corresponds to TRBD1 (5 bases). The CDR3 is 17 residues long. Germline V gene sequence: CDR1 SGHTA, CDR2 FQGTGA. Trimming stripped 5 bases from V and 7 bases from J, with 26 bases between. CDR3 loop: CASSITGPGAAGAGYTF. In DNA, the CDR3 is TGTGCCAGCAGCATTACCGGGCCTGGTGCCGCTGGGGCTGGCTACACCTTC.

This clone was seen a handful of times. V is TRBV4-1 and J is TRBJ1-1; no clear D. There are 13 residues in the CDR3. V lost 1 base to trimming and J lost 11 bases, with 14 bases between them. CDR1 MGHRA and CDR2 YSYEKL come from the germline V gene. The CDR3 DNA sequence: TGCGCCAGCAGCCAAGTCGCCGGCCCTGGGGCTTTCTTT. Protein sequence: CASSQVAGPGAFF.

This CDR3 reads CASSSLGLGEQYF. Written as DNA, the CDR3 is TGTGCCAGCAGCTCGTTGGGACTAGGCGAGCAGTACTTC. The chain links TRBV7-7 to TRBJ2-7, with 8 positions matching TRBD2. Germline assignment: CDR1 SSHAT and CDR2 FNYEAQ (reference sequence). V lost 4 bases and J lost 6; bases outside the gene matches: 5. The CDR3 is made up of 13 amino acids.

The gene calls are TRBV5-4 and TRBJ2-1, with D unclear. V was pared by 1 base and J by 10 bases, with 15 bases between. This CDR3 has 14 amino acids. In germline, CDR1 is SGHNT, CDR2 YYREEE (reference sequence). DNA of the CDR3: TGTGCCAGCAGCTTGCCAGGCACCACTGAGGAGCAGTTCTTC. It specifies CASSLPGTTEEQFF. The whole variable domain, remainder taken from reference TRBV5-4 and TRBJ2-1, is ETGVTQSPTHLIKTRGQQVTLRCSSQSGHNTVSWYQQALGQGPQFIFQYYREEENGRGNFPPRFSGLQFPNYSSELNVNALELDDSALYLCASSLPGTTEEQFFGPGTRLTVL.

The rearrangement links TRBV19 to TRBJ2-3, with 7 bases lining up with TRBD2. Germline CDR1 reads LNHDA; CDR2 reads SQIVND (reference sequence). The CDR3 has 17 residues. Trimming cost V 6 bases and J 2 bases; bases outside gene matches: 14. The CDR3 region has the DNA TGTGCCAGTAGCGGTGGTTCCGGGACTATCTACACAGATACGCAGTATTTT. Protein sequence: CASSGGSGTIYTDTQYF.

The chain has TRBV7-8 and TRBJ2-4, with 8 bases identical to TRBD2. J lost 0 bases, V lost 3 bases, and 1 base had no gene match. Germline V lookup: CDR1 SGHVS, CDR2 FQNEAQ. There are 15 residues in the CDR3. The CDR3 DNA reads as TGTGCCAGCAGCTTCGGGGGGGGAGCCAAAAACATTCAGTACTTC. Translating gives CASSFGGGAKNIQYF.

The chain carries TRBV7-9 and TRBJ2-7; D is possibly TRBD2 (5 bases). V gave up 7 bases and J gave up 12 bases, with 25 bases separating them. The CDR3 runs 14 residues. Germline V gives CDR1 SEHNR, CDR2 FQNEAQ (reference sequence). The CDR3 coding sequence is TGTGCCAGCACCCCCCCCAGCGGCCCTCCGATCCGGTACTTC. This encodes CASTPPSGPPIRYF.

This clone was seen a handful of times. The chain combines TRBV7-9 with TRBJ2-3, with D unresolved. Germline V lookup: CDR1 SEHNR, CDR2 FQNEAQ (reference sequence). The germline V and J ends were trimmed by 4 bases and 11 bases, with 13 bases remaining between them. The CDR3 has 12 amino acids. The CDR3 DNA sequence: TGTGCCAGCAGCTCAACCCGGTCTAGGCAGTATTTT. It specifies CASSSTRSRQYF. Variable domain in full (rest from reference TRBV7-9 and TRBJ2-3): DTGVSQNPRHKITKRGQNVTFRCDPISEHNRLYWYRQTLGQGPEFLTYFQNEAQLEKSRLLSDRFSAERPKGSFSTLEIQRTEQGDSAMYLCASSSTRSRQYFGPGTRLTVL.

On this clone itself: This could be a read error, since a much larger clone is one nucleotide away. Different DNA sequences within this sample yield the same CDR3. J is TRBJ2-7 and V is TRBV5-1; no firm D call. There are 12 residues in the CDR3. Trimming took 0 bases from V and 3 from J, leaving 4 bases between them. Per the germline V gene, CDR1 is SGHRS and CDR2 is YFSETQ. CDR3 DNA: TGCGCCAGCAGCTTGGTTGGCTACGAGCAGTACTTC. Protein product: CASSLVGYEQYF.

V gene TRBV1 combines with J gene TRBJ2-5. TRBV1 is recorded as a pseudogene. This CDR3 is 15 amino acids long. CDR3 sequence reads: CTSSQVLTQWETQYF. The CDR3 DNA is TGCACCAGCAGCCAGGTCCTGACCCAATGGGAGACCCAGTACTTC.

This clone was counted a few times. The V gene is TRBV29-1, the J gene TRBJ1-1, with a possible D match to TRBD1 (5 bases). Germline V gene data show CDR1 as SQVTM and CDR2 as ANQGSEA. The CDR3 loop spans 15 amino acids. The germline V and J ends were trimmed by 7 bases and 0 bases, with 18 bases remaining between them. The CDR3 loop is CSAARGWGMNTEAFF. The CDR3 coding sequence is TGCAGCGCTGCGAGGGGATGGGGTATGAACACTGAAGCTTTCTTT.

V gene TRBV9 combines with J gene TRBJ2-3; D remains unclear. CDR1 is SGDLS, CDR2 YYNGEE, per germline. This CDR3 is 15 amino acids long. V lost 3 bases and J 0 bases, leaving 11 bases between the germline ends. CDR3 in DNA: TGTGCCAGCAGCGCTTCCCTCCTTAGCACAGATACGCAGTATTTT. Translating gives CASSASLLSTDTQYF.

The genes are TRBV11-2 and TRBJ2-7; 9 bases line up with TRBD1. Germline V gene sequence: CDR1 SGHAT, CDR2 FQNNGV. The CDR3 covers 15 residues. Trimming at V came to 5 bases and at J to 3 bases, leaving 8 bases not matched to a gene. CDR3 sequence: CASSEGQGGDYEQYF. CDR3 in DNA: TGTGCCAGCAGCGAGGGACAGGGAGGAGACTACGAGCAGTACTTC.

There are a few counts of this clone. The sample carries other DNA sequences with the same CDR3. The rearrangement joins TRBV2 to TRBJ1-5; tentatively, D is TRBD1 (6 bases). The CDR3 length is 12 residues. With 7 bases removed from V and 4 bases from J, the gap between germline ends came to 8 bases. Germline V gene sequence: CDR1 SNHLY, CDR2 FYNNEI. DNA of the CDR3: TGTGCCAGCACAAGGGGGAATCAGCCCCAGCATTTT. Translation: CASTRGNQPQHF.

The chain employs TRBV2 and TRBJ2-1; D gene unclear. Germline values: CDR1 SNHLY, CDR2 FYNNEI. V lost 3 bases to trimming and J lost 2 bases, with 8 bases between them. This CDR3 is built from 14 residues. CDR3 nucleotide sequence: TGTGCCAGCAGTGATCGGGCCGCCTACAATGAGCAGTTCTTC. It codes for CASSDRAAYNEQFF.

This chain links TRBV27 with TRBJ2-5; 7 nucleotides line up with TRBD2. The better agreement between TRBJ2-7 and the DNA end casts doubt on the J call. The CDR3 is made up of 13 amino acids. From germline, CDR1 is MNHEY and CDR2 SMNVEV (reference sequence). The CDR3 loop reads CASRGGPIYEQYF. CDR3 nucleotide sequence: TGTGCCAGCAGGGGAGGGCCGATCTACGAGCAGTACTTC.

The J gene is TRBJ1-1, the V gene TRBV15, with 9 bases aligning to TRBD1. Germline values: CDR1 LNHNV, CDR2 YYDKDF (reference sequence). The CDR3 contains 13 residues. The junction had 4 bases not matched to a gene; V was cut back by 8 bases and J by 3 bases. The chain's CDR3 is CATRRTGDTEAFF. The CDR3 region has the DNA TGTGCCACCCGACGGACAGGGGACACTGAAGCTTTCTTT.

The rearrangement joins TRBV5-4 to TRBJ2-7; maybe TRBD2 (5 bases). The CDR3 is 15 amino acids. The germline V gene encodes CDR1 SGHNT and CDR2 YYREEE (reference sequence). V was trimmed by 0 bases and J by 0 bases, leaving 10 bases between them. CDR3 DNA sequence: TGTGCCAGCAGCTTGGGCGGGCCCAGCTCCTACGAGCAGTACTTC. Translation: CASSLGGPSSYEQYF.

J is TRBJ1-2 and V is TRBV14; D gene unclear. Trimming pared 4 bases from V and 7 bases from J, leaving 19 bases between. CDR1 is SGHDN, CDR2 FVKESK, per germline. The CDR3 is made up of 15 amino acids. DNA of the CDR3: TGTGCCAGCAGCCTTGGTCCCGGGAGGGTCTTTGGCTACACCTTC. Residues: CASSLGPGRVFGYTF.

This chain connects TRBV11-2 to TRBJ2-1; D gene unclear. CDR1 SGHAT and CDR2 FQNNGV come from the germline V gene. V lost 3 bases and J 4 bases, leaving 10 bases between the germline ends. The CDR3 loop spans 14 amino acids. The CDR3 is CASSFGLGYNEQFF. The CDR3 nucleotides read TGTGCCAGCAGCTTCGGTCTAGGGTACAATGAGCAGTTCTTC.

CDR3 coding DNA: TGTGCCAGCAGTTTTCAACCCGGGGAGCTGTTTTTT. It translates to CASSFQPGELFF. The V and J genes are TRBV28 and TRBJ2-2; D is undetermined. The CDR3 sequence is 12 residues long. The germline gives CDR1 MDHEN, CDR2 SYDVKM. V was shortened by 3 bases and J by 6 bases, with 5 bases between the two germline ends.

This chain connects TRBV21-1 to TRBJ2-1; TRBD1, the table's D call, lacks a check against the DNA. TRBV21-1 constitutes a pseudogene. This CDR3 comprises 16 residues. The CDR3 sequence is CASSSKSGQGDNEQFF. In DNA, the CDR3 is TGTGCCAGCAGCTCGAAGTCCGGACAGGGTGACAATGAGCAGTTCTTC.